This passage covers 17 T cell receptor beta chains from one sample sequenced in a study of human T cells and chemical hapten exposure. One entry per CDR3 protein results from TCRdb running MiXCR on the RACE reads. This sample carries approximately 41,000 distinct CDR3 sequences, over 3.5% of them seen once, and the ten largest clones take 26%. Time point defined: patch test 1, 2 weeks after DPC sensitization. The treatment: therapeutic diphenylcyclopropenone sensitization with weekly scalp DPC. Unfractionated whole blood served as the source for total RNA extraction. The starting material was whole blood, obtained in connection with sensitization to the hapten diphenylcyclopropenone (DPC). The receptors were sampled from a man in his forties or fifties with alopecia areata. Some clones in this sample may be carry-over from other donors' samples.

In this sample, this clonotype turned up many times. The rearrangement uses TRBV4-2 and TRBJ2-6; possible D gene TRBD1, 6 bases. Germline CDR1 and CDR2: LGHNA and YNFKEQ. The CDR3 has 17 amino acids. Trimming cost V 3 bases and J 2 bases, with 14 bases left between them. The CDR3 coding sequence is TGTGCCAGCAGCCACGAGGGGGTCGGAACTGGGGCCAACGTCCTGACTTTC. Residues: CASSHEGVGTGANVLTF.

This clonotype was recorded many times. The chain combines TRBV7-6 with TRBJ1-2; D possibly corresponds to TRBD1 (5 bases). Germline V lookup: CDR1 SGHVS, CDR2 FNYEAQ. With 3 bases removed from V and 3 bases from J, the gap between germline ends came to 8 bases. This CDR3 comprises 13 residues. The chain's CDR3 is CASSFQGDYGYTF. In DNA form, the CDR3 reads TGTGCCAGCAGCTTTCAGGGAGACTATGGCTACACCTTC. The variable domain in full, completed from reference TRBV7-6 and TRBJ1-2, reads GAGVSQSPRYKVTKRGQDVALRCDPISGHVSLYWYRQALGQGPEFLTYFNYEAQQDKSGLPNDRFSAERPEGSISTLTIQRTEQRDSAMYRCASSFQGDYGYTFGSGTRLTVV.

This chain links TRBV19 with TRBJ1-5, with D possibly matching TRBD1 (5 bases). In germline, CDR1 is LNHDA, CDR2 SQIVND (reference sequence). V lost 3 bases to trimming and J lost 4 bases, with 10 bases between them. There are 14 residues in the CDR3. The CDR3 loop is CASSMTAENQPQHF. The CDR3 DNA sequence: TGTGCCAGTAGTATGACAGCAGAAAATCAGCCCCAGCATTTT.

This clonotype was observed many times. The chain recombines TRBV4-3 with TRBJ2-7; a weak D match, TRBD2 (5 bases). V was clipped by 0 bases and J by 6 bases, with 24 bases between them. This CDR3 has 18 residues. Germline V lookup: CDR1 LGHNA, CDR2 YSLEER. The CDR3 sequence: CASSQDFPGSIQRPEQYF. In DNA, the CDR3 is TGCGCCAGCAGCCAAGATTTTCCCGGATCAATCCAGCGGCCCGAGCAGTACTTC.

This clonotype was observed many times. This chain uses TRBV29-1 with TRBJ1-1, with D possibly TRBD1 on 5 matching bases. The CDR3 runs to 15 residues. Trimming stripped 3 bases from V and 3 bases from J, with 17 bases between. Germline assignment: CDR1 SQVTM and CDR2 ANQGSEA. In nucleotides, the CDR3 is TGCAGCGTTGATCATCCCGGGACGGACGACACTGAAGCTTTCTTT. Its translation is CSVDHPGTDDTEAFF.

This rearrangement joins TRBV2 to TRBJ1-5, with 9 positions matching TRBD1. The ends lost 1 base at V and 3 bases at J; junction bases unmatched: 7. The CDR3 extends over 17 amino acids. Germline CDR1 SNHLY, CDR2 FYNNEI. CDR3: CASSEVVGQGLNQPQHF. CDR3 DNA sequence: TGTGCCAGCAGTGAAGTCGTGGGACAGGGTCTCAATCAGCCCCAGCATTTT.

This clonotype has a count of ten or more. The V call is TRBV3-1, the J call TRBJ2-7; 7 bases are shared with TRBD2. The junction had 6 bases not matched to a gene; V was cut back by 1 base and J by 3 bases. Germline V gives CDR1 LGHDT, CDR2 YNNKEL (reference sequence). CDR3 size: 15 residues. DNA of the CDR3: TGTGCCAGCAGCCAAGGTGGGAGGGCCTACTACGAGCAGTACTTC. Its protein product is CASSQGGRAYYEQYF.

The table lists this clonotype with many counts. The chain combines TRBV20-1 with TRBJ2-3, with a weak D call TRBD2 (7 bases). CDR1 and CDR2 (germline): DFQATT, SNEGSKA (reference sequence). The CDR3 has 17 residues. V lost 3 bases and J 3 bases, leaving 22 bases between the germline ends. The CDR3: CSASGAGEGVRTDTQYF. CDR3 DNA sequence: TGCAGTGCTAGCGGTGCGGGAGAGGGGGTGAGGACAGATACGCAGTATTTT.

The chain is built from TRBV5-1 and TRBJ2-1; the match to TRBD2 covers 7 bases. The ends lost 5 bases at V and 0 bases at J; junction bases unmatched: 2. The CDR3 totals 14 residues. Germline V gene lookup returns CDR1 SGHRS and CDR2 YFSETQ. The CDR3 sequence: CASRRESSYNEQFF. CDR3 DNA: TGCGCCAGCAGGCGGGAGAGCTCCTACAATGAGCAGTTCTTC.

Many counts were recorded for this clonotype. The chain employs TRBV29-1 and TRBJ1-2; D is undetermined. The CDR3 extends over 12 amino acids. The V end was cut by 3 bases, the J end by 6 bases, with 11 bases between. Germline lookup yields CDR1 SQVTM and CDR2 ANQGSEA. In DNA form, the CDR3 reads TGCAGCGTTGACGGGCAGGTGAATGGCTACACCTTC. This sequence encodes CSVDGQVNGYTF.

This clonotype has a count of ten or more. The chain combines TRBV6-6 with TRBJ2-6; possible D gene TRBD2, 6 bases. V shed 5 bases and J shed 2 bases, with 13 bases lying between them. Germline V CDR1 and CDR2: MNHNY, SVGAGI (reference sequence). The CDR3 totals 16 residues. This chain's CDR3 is CASSPTRTAGANVLTF. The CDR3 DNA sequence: TGTGCCAGCAGTCCGACTAGAACGGCTGGGGCCAACGTCCTGACTTTC.

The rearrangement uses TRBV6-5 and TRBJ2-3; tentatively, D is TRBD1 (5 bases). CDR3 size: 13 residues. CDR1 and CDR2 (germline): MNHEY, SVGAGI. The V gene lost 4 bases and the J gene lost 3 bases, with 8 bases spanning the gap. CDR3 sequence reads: CASSSTGTDTQYF. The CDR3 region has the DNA TGTGCCAGCAGTTCCACAGGAACAGATACGCAGTATTTT.

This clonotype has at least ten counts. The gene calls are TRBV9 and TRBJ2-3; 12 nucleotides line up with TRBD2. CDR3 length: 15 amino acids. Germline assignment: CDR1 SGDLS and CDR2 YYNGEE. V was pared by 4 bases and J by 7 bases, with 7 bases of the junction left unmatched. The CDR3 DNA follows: TGTGCCAGCAGCATGACTAGCGGGAGTGAGAATACGCAGTATTTT. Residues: CASSMTSGSENTQYF.

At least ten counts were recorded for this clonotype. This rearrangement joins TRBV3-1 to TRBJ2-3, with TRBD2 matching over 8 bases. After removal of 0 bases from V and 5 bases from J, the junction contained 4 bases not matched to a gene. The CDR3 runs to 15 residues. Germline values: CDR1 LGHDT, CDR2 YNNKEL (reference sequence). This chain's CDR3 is CASSQDLSGGDTQYF. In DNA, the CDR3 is TGTGCCAGCAGCCAAGATCTAAGCGGGGGAGATACGCAGTATTTT.

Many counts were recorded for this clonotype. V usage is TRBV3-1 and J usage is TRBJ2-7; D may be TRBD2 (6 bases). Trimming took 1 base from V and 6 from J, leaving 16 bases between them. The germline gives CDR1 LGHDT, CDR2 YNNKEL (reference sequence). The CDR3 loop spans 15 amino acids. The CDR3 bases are TGTGCCAGCAGCCAAGGGCCGGGAGAGTCCCCCGAGCAGTACTTC. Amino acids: CASSQGPGESPEQYF.

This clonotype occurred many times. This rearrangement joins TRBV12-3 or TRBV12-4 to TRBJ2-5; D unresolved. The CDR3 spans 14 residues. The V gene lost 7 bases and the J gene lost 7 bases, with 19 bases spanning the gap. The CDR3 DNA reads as TGTGCCAGCACCGACCGCTTAGTGGTTGGGACCCAGTACTTC. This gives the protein CASTDRLVVGTQYF.

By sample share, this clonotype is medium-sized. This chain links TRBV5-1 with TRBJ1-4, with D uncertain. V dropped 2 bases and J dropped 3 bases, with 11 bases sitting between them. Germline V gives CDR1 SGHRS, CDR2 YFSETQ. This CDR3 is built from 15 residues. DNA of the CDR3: TGCGCCAGCAGCTTCCGGCAGACCCCTAATGAAAAACTGTTTTTT. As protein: CASSFRQTPNEKLFF. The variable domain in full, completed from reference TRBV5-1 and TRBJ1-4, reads KAGVTQTPRYLIKTRGQQVTLSCSPISGHRSVSWYQQTPGQGLQFLFEYFSETQRNKGNFPGRFSGRQFSNSRSEMNVSTLELGDSALYLCASSFRQTPNEKLFFGSGTQLSVL.